The rows below give T cell receptor beta chains drawn from one sample of a study of shared clonotypes between healthy human individuals. The repertoire was sequenced with immunoSEQ multiplex PCR; TCRdb's copy has only in-frame clones and lacks some. The sample has more than 550,000 clones, roughly 88% seen once. The sample taken for sequencing was memory CD8+ T cells from PBMCs. Receptors were obtained from a man aged 18 to 35 in good health. Some clones in this sample may be carry-over from other donors' samples. CDR3s include the opening cysteine and the closing phenylalanine or tryptophan.

J | V | CDR3
TRBJ2-1 | TRBV13 | CASSSRTSNSYNEQFF
TRBJ2-7 | TRBV5-8 | CASSSTGNSYEQYF
TRBJ2-2 | TRBV28 | CASSPRGQGSAGELFF
TRBJ2-7 | TRBV2 | CASSEAGNSYEQYF
TRBJ2-7 | TRBV28 | CASSLWDSIYEQYF
TRBJ1-2 | TRBV25-1 | CASSEGGKANYGYTF
TRBJ1-3 | TRBV9 | CASSPPDRVYGNTIYF
TRBJ1-2 | TRBV15 | CATSTSDGSGYTF
TRBJ2-7 | TRBV28 | CASSFPGHLYEQYF
TRBJ2-1 | TRBV6-1 | CASSGDGRGLYNEQFF
TRBJ2-1 | TRBV4-2 | CASSPEGLARYNEQFF
TRBJ1-2 | TRBV19 | CASSPTGVGYGYTF
TRBJ2-1 | TRBV2 | CASSEEGGWGNEQFF
TRBJ2-2 | TRBV2 | CASSRTGVFRGELFF
TRBJ1-1 | TRBV11-2 | CASSLVGTANTEAFF
TRBJ2-6 | TRBV4-1 | CASSHPRLEGVGSGANVLTF
TRBJ1-1 | TRBV19 | CASSIRDRGRYTEAFF
TRBJ1-1 | TRBV27 | CASSTTENTEAFF
TRBJ1-1 | TRBV9 | CASSVARAGTSLDALAEAFF
TRBJ1-1 | TRBV29-1 | CSGSQFGNTEAFF
TRBJ1-1 | TRBV7-9 | CASSLEQGLATEAFF
TRBJ2-6 | TRBV18 | CASSPGGLAGQWANVLTF
TRBJ2-7 | TRBV5-6 | CASSRGQGALYEQYF
TRBJ1-5 | TRBV28 | CASSFIFSNQPQHF
TRBJ1-3 | TRBV2 | CASSADRITGNTIYF
TRBJ1-1 | TRBV5-4 | CASSLAQGYPEAFF
TRBJ2-5 | TRBV6-5 | CASSLWGTGGGKTQYF
TRBJ2-1 | TRBV5-6 | CASSTGTSGYNEQFF
TRBJ1-5 | TRBV28 | CASSFPTGYQPQHF
TRBJ1-5 | TRBV9 | CASSVGSSNQPQHF
TRBJ2-3 | TRBV4-3 | CASSQSSTSGTDTQYF
TRBJ1-4 | TRBV28 | CASSYLTDSWTEKLFF
TRBJ1-1 | TRBV5-5 | CASSRLFGADTEAFF
TRBJ2-7 | TRBV9 | CASSVWREGGYEQYF
TRBJ2-3 | TRBV9 | CASRRGLAGTDTQYF
TRBJ1-3 | TRBV7-9 | CASSIRASSGNTIYF
TRBJ2-7 | TRBV5-1 | CASSGGPTPYEQYF
TRBJ1-2 | TRBV13 | CASSLGTGQAYYGYTF
TRBJ1-1 | TRBV7-2 | CASSPNLQTEAFF
TRBJ2-3 | TRBV7-9 | CASSPSGQWDTQYF
TRBJ2-1 | TRBV27 | CASSLVAGVYNEQFF
TRBJ1-4 | TRBV11-2 | CASSTSGTGGEKLFF
TRBJ2-1 | TRBV4-1 | CASSQDARGREQFF
TRBJ2-2 | TRBV6-5 | CASSLTGGELFF
TRBJ2-7 | TRBV14 | CASSPRGGPYEQYF
TRBJ2-6 | TRBV27 | CASSPAQGPRSGANVLTF
TRBJ2-1 | TRBV7-9 | CASSLRGRSSYNEQFF
TRBJ1-1 | TRBV19 | CASSRVFGLGTEAFF
TRBJ1-2 | TRBV18 | CASSPNPTLSVDDTYGYTF
TRBJ1-2 | TRBV6-1 | CASRHRVGYGYTF
TRBJ2-5 | TRBV27 | CASSHHSGSSQETQYF
TRBJ2-7 | TRBV9 | CASSPGQGPYEQYF
TRBJ2-5 | TRBV2 | CATARGPQETQYF
TRBJ2-4 | TRBV4-3 | CASSQAGTGNIQYF
TRBJ1-4 | TRBV4-3 | CASSQEPGTGHEKLFF
TRBJ2-1 | TRBV9 | CASSAGGRANEQFF
TRBJ2-1 | TRBV7-6 | CASSLGGRQQFF